This T cell receptor (beta chain) was sequenced in a study of shared clonotypes between healthy human individuals. Whole-study findings and limits: Generation probability values for non-shared clonotypes were lower than those for clonotypes shared by all four donors.

This CDR3 region has 12 residues. Per germline, CDR1 WSHSY and CDR2 SAAADI. V was trimmed by 5 bases and J by 5 bases, leaving 10 bases between them. By share, this clone counts as medium-sized. As yet, its antigen is unknown. The protocol was immunoSEQ multiplex PCR, while the TCRdb copy is restricted to in-frame clones and leaves out a portion. The sample shows approximately 92,000 clones, approximately 70% of them seen only once. This TCR derives from a man aged 30-40 years in good health. What was sequenced was memory CD8+ T cells sorted from blood. Stated subset: CD45RO+ cells pooled with CCR7-negative TemRA cells. This sequence joins TRBV10-2 and TRBJ2-7; TRBD1 might be the D (6 bases). The CDR3: CASSLTGHEQYF. The DNA for the CDR3 is TGCGCCAGCAGTCTAACAGGGCACGAGCAGTACTTC.